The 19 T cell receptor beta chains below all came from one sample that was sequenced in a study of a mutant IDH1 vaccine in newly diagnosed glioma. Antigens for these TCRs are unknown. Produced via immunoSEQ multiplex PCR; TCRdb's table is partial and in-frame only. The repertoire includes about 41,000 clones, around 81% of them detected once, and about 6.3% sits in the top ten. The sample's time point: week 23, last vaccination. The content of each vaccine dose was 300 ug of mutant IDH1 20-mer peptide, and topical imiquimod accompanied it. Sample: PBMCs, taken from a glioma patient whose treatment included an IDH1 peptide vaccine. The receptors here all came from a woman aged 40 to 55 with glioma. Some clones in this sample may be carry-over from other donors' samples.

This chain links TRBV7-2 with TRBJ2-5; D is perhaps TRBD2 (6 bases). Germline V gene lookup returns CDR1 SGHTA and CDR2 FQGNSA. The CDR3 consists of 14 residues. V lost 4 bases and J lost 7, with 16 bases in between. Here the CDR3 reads CASSSTVGGGTQYF. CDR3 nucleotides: TGTGCCAGCAGCTCTACAGTGGGAGGCGGGACCCAGTACTTC.

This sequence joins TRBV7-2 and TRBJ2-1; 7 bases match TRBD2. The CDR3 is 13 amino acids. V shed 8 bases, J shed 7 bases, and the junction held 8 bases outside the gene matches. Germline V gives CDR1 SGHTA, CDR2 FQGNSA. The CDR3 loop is CASWGRALNEQFF. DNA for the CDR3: TGTGCCAGCTGGGGGAGGGCTCTAAATGAGCAGTTCTTC.

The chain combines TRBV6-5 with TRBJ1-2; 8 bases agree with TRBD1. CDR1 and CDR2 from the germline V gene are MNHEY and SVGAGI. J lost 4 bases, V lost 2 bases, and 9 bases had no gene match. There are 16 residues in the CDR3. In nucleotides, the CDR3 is TGTGCCAGCAGTTACGGGACAGGCGGTTGGAGCTATGGCTACACCTTC. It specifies CASSYGTGGWSYGYTF.

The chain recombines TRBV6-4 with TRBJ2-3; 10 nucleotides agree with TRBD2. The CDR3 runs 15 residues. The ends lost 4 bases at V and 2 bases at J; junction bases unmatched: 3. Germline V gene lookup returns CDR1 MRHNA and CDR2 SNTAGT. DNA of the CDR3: TGTGCCAGCAGTGCCAGCGGGGGGGCCACAGATACGCAGTATTTT. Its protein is CASSASGGATDTQYF.

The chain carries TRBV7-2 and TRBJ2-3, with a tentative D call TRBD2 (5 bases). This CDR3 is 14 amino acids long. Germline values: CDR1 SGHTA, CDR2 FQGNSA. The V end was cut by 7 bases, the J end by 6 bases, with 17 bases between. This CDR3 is CASKTRGLGDTQYF. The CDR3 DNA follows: TGTGCCAGCAAAACTCGAGGGCTAGGGGATACGCAGTATTTT.

CDR3 DNA sequence: TGCAGCGTGATAATCAGAGGGGGTACCTACGAGCAGTACTTC. This codes for CSVIIRGGTYEQYF. The chain combines TRBV29-1 with TRBJ2-7; a weak D match, TRBD1 (6 bases). The length of the CDR3 is 14 residues. The V end lost 6 bases, the J end lost 2 bases, and 17 bases lay between the germline ends. The V gene's germline CDR1 is SQVTM and CDR2 ANQGSEA.

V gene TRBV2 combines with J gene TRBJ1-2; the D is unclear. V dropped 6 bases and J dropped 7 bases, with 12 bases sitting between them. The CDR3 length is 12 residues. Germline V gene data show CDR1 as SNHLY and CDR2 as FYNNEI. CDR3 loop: CASSLRVSGYTF. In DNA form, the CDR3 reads TGTGCCAGCAGCCTTAGGGTTTCTGGCTACACCTTC. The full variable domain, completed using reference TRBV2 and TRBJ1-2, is EPEVTQTPSHQVTQMGQEVILRCVPISNHLYFYWYRQILGQKVEFLVSFYNNEISEKSEIFDDQFSVERPDGSNFTLKIRSTKLEDSAMYFCASSLRVSGYTFGSGTRLTVV.

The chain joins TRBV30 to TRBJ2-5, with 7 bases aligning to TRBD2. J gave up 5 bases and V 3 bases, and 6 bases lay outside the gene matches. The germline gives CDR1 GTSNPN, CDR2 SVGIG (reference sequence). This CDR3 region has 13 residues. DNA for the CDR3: TGTGCCTGGAGCGCGGTGGGGGGGGAGACCCAGTACTTC. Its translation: CAWSAVGGETQYF. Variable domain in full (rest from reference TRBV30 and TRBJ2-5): SQTIHQWPATLVQPVGSPLSLECTVEGTSNPNLYWYRQAAGRGLQLLFYSVGIGQISSEVPQNLSASRPQDRQFILSSKKLLLSDSGFYLCAWSAVGGETQYFGPGTRLLVL.

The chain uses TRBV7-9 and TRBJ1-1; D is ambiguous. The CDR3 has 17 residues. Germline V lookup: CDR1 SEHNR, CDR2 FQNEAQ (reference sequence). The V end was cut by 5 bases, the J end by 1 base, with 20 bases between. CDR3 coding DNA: TGTGCCAGCAGCCCACTACCAGGATTACTGGGGAACACTGAAGCTTTCTTT. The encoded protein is CASSPLPGLLGNTEAFF.

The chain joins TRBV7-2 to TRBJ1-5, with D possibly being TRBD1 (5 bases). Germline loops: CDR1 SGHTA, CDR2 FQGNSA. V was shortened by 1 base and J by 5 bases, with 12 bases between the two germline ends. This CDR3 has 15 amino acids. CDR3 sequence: CASSLGGNNYQPQHF. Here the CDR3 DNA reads TGTGCCAGCAGCTTAGGGGGGAACAACTATCAGCCCCAGCATTTT.

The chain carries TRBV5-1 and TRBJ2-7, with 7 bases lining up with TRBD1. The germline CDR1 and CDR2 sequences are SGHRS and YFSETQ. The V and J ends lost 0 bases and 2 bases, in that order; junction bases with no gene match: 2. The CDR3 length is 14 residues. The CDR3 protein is CASSLGQGPYEQYF. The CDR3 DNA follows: TGCGCCAGCAGCTTGGGACAGGGTCCCTACGAGCAGTACTTC.

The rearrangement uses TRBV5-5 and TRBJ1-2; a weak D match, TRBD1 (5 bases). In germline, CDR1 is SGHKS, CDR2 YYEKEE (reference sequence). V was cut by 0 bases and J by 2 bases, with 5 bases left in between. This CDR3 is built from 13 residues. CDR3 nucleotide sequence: TGTGCCAGCAGCTTGGACAGGAACTATGGCTACACCTTC. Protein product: CASSLDRNYGYTF.

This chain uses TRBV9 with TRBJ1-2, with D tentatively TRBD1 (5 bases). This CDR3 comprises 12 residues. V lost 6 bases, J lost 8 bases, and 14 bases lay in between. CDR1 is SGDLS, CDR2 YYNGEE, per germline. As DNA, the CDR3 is TGTGCCAGCAAAGGCAGGGTGGGCGGCTACACCTTC. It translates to CASKGRVGGYTF. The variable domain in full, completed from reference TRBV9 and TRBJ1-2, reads DSGVTQTPKHLITATGQRVTLRCSPRSGDLSVYWYQQSLDQGLQFLIQYYNGEERAKGNILERFSAQQFPDLHSELNLSSLELGDSALYFCASKGRVGGYTFGSGTRLTVV.

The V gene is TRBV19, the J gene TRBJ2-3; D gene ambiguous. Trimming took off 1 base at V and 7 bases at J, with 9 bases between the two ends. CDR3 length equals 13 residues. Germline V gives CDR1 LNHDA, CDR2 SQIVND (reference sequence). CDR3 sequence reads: CASSIVGSNTQYF. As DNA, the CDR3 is TGTGCCAGTAGTATAGTAGGGTCAAATACGCAGTATTTT.

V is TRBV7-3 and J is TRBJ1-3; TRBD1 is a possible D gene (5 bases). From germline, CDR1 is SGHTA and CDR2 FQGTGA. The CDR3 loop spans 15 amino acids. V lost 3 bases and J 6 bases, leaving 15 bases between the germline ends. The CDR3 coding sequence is TGTGCCAGCAGCTTTCTCAGGGAGCGGGAAAACACCATATATTTT. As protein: CASSFLRERENTIYF.

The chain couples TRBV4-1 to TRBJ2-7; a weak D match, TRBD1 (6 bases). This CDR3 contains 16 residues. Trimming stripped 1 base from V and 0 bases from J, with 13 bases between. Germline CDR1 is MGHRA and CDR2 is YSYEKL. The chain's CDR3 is CASSQGLRQDSYEQYF. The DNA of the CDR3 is TGCGCCAGCAGCCAAGGACTAAGACAGGACTCCTACGAGCAGTACTTC.

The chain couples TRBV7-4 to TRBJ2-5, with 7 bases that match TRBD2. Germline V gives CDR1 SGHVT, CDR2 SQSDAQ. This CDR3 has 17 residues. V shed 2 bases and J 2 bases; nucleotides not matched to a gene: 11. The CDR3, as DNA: TGTGCCAGCAGCTTAAGATATCGGGGGGTAATTCAAGAGACCCAGTACTTC. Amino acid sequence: CASSLRYRGVIQETQYF.

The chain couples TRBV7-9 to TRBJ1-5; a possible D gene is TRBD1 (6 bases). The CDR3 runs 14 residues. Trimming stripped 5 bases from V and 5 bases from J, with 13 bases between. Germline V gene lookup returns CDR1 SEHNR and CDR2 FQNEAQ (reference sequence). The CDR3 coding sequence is TGTGCCAGCAGCCCTAGACAGGCCGATCAGCCCCAGCATTTT. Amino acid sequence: CASSPRQADQPQHF.

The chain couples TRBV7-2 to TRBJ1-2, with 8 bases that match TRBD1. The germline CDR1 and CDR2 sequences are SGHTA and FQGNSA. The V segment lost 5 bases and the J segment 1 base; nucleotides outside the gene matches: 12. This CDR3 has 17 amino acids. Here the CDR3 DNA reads TGTGCCAGCAGCCCAACAGGGGGGGTTACGCGTAACTATGGCTACACCTTC. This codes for CASSPTGGVTRNYGYTF.